What follows are 19 T cell receptor beta chains derived from one specimen sequenced in a study of blood T cells in healthy people across ages. A J-beta primer mix and a sample-barcoded 5' primer were used in a second PCR of about 6 to 12 cycles. TCRdb re-analysed the 5' RACE reads in MiXCR, keeping a single row per CDR3 protein. The table lists about 1.4 million distinct CDR3 sequences, roughly 60% of them singletons. Sequenced material: blood. All receptors come from a man in his late teens or twenties in good health.

The CDR3 DNA is TGCAGTGCTCCCCTCTCTAGGAACTATGGCTACACCTTC. This encodes CSAPLSRNYGYTF. J is TRBJ1-2 and V is TRBV20-1; no firm D call. V dropped 5 bases and J dropped 2 bases, with 12 bases sitting between them. The CDR3 sequence is 13 residues long. Germline-derived CDR1 and CDR2 are DFQATT and SNEGSKA (reference sequence).

The V call is TRBV29-1, the J call TRBJ2-7; D perhaps matches TRBD2 (6 bases). This CDR3 contains 14 residues. V lost 4 bases, J lost 6 bases, and 19 bases lay in between. The V gene's germline CDR1 is SQVTM and CDR2 ANQGSEA. CDR3 amino acids: CSVGGDGTLPEQYF. The CDR3 DNA reads as TGCAGCGTTGGGGGGGACGGAACCCTTCCCGAGCAGTACTTC.

This clonotype has a single count. The rearrangement joins TRBV12-5 to TRBJ1-2, with D maybe TRBD1 (5 bases). Germline assignment: CDR1 LGHNT and CDR2 FRNRAP. V lost 0 bases, J lost 7 bases, and 18 bases lay in between. The CDR3 has 16 amino acids. As DNA, the CDR3 is TGTGCTAGTGGTTTGGTATTGGGCCAGGGAATAGGTGGCTACACCTTC. This gives the protein CASGLVLGQGIGGYTF.

On this clonotype: A read error may be the cause here, since a much bigger clone is one base away. The chain joins TRBV7-2 to TRBJ2-5; D not resolved. The CDR3 totals 14 residues. With 3 bases removed from V and 9 bases from J, the gap between germline ends came to 17 bases. The germline V gene encodes CDR1 SGHTA and CDR2 FQGNSA. DNA of the CDR3: TGTGCCAGCAGCTTTCAAGGCACCGGCGAGGCCCAGTACTTC. As protein: CASSFQGTGEAQYF.

The chain joins TRBV12-3 or TRBV12-4 to TRBJ2-7, with 7 nucleotides matching TRBD2. V lost 5 bases to trimming and J lost 5 bases; unmatched junction nucleotides: 9. The CDR3 loop spans 14 amino acids. In nucleotides, the CDR3 is TGTGCCAGCAGTCTGGGAGGGTTTGGGAACGAGCAGTACTTC. Translation: CASSLGGFGNEQYF.

A few counts support this clonotype. The chain has TRBV7-8 and TRBJ2-4, with D maybe TRBD1 (5 bases). With 6 bases removed from V and 2 bases from J, the gap between germline ends came to 20 bases. This CDR3 region has 17 residues. From germline, CDR1 is SGHVS and CDR2 FQNEAQ. In nucleotides, the CDR3 is TGTGCCAGCAGTGCTAGGTTAAGGGGCCTTTCCAAAAACATTCAGTACTTC. This sequence encodes CASSARLRGLSKNIQYF.

V usage is TRBV6-1 and J usage is TRBJ1-2, with TRBD1 matching 7 bases. V shed 6 bases and J 6 bases; nucleotides not matched to a gene: 10. The CDR3 extends over 14 amino acids. CDR1 and CDR2 from the germline V gene are MNHNS and SASEGT. CDR3 in amino acids: CASRGVVRGDGYTF. CDR3 sequence (DNA): TGTGCCAGCAGAGGGGTTGTCAGGGGGGATGGCTACACCTTC.

This clonotype was seen a few times. The chain couples TRBV4-1 to TRBJ2-4; a weak D match, TRBD1 (6 bases). This CDR3 region has 16 residues. Trimming left V 0 bases short and J 5 bases short, with 14 bases between. Looked up from germline, CDR1 is MGHRA and CDR2 is YSYEKL. The CDR3 sequence: CASSQEKQGRQNIQYF. The DNA for the CDR3 is TGCGCCAGCAGCCAAGAAAAACAGGGAAGGCAAAACATTCAGTACTTC.

The chain links TRBV5-1 to TRBJ2-1, with 14 bases aligning to TRBD2. V gave up 1 base and J gave up 6 bases; unmatched junction bases: 3. The CDR3 is made up of 16 amino acids. CDR1 and CDR2 from the germline V gene are SGHRS and YFSETQ. This chain's CDR3 is CASSLPGLAGANEQFF. Written as DNA, the CDR3 is TGCGCCAGCAGCTTGCCGGGACTAGCGGGAGCCAATGAGCAGTTCTTC.

V and J are TRBV28 and TRBJ2-3; 10 nucleotides align to TRBD2. The CDR3 covers 13 residues. CDR1 and CDR2 from the germline V gene are MDHEN and SYDVKM. V dropped 1 base and J dropped 9; count of bases not matched to a gene: 1. The chain's CDR3 is CASSLSGLATQYF. CDR3 DNA: TGTGCCAGCAGTTTATCGGGACTAGCGACGCAGTATTTT.

In this sample, this clonotype turned up a few times. This chain uses TRBV28 with TRBJ2-5, with D possibly matching TRBD2 (5 bases). Trimming took 8 bases from V and 9 from J, leaving 19 bases between them. CDR3 length: 13 amino acids. Germline CDR1 and CDR2: MDHEN and SYDVKM. The CDR3 sequence: CASGLVEPGSQYF. Here the CDR3 DNA reads TGTGCCAGCGGACTGGTCGAGCCCGGGTCCCAGTACTTC.

There are many counts of this clonotype. The chain uses TRBV27 and TRBJ2-7; no firm D call. The CDR3 has 12 residues. V was pared by 6 bases and J by 0 bases, with 6 bases between. The V gene's germline CDR1 is MNHEY and CDR2 SMNVEV (reference sequence). CDR3: CASRDGSYEQYF. The CDR3 DNA is TGTGCCAGCAGGGACGGCTCCTACGAGCAGTACTTC.

This clonotype was observed a few times. The chain uses TRBV6-2 or TRBV6-3 and TRBJ2-1; D is ambiguous. The CDR3 sequence is 14 residues long. Per the germline V gene, CDR1 is MNHEY and CDR2 is SVGEGT. The ends were cut back, 2 bases at V and 2 bases at J, with 7 bases in the middle. CDR3 protein: CASSYTQAYNEQFF. CDR3 DNA: TGTGCCAGCAGTTACACCCAAGCCTACAATGAGCAGTTCTTC.

This clonotype was picked up a small number of times. The V and J genes are TRBV6-5 and TRBJ2-1; 7 nucleotides match TRBD2. Germline V gene data show CDR1 as MNHEY and CDR2 as SVGAGI. J was trimmed by 5 bases and V by 2 bases; bases with no gene match: 0. This CDR3 region has 13 residues. CDR3 protein: CASSYGRDNEQFF. CDR3 DNA: TGTGCCAGCAGTTACGGGAGGGACAATGAGCAGTTCTTC.

The chain joins TRBV6-2 or TRBV6-3 to TRBJ2-5; 7 nucleotides line up with TRBD2. The germline V gene has CDR1 MNHEY and CDR2 SVGEGT. Germline trimming cut 4 bases from V and 7 bases from J; bases unmatched to any gene: 15. The CDR3 has 16 residues. The CDR3 region has the DNA TGTGCCAGCAGTTTTCTCGTGGCGTCTTCGGGGGGGACCCAGTACTTC. Protein: CASSFLVASSGGTQYF.

The chain is built from TRBV3-1 and TRBJ1-2, with D maybe TRBD1 (5 bases). Deletions cut 6 bases from V and 6 bases from J, with 14 bases between. The germline gives CDR1 LGHDT, CDR2 YNNKEL (reference sequence). This CDR3 is built from 13 residues. DNA of the CDR3: TGTGCCAGCAGTCTATCACACAGGAATGGCTACACCTTC. This translates into CASSLSHRNGYTF.

The count of this clonotype is one. The gene calls are TRBV7-8 and TRBJ2-5; D is uncertain. CDR3 length equals 16 residues. V was trimmed by 3 bases and J by 2 bases, leaving 16 bases between them. Germline CDR1 is SGHVS and CDR2 is FQNEAQ. In nucleotides, the CDR3 is TGTGCCAGCAGCTTGGTGTGGGCCATCGGGCAAGAGACCCAGTACTTC. Protein product: CASSLVWAIGQETQYF. The full variable domain, in which reference TRBV7-8 and TRBJ2-5 provide the parts outside the CDR3, is GAGVSQSPRYKVAKRGQDVALRCDPISGHVSLFWYQQALGQGPEFLTYFQNEAQLDKSGLPSDRFFAERPEGSVSTLKIQRTQQEDSAVYLCASSLVWAIGQETQYFGPGTRLLVL.

This clonotype was seen only a few times. The CDR3 sequence: CSARDIQTGMSRDGYTF. CDR3 sequence (DNA): TGCAGTGCTAGAGATATTCAAACAGGGATGTCCCGTGATGGCTACACCTTC. The gene calls are TRBV20-1 and TRBJ1-2; D might be TRBD1 (6 bases). The CDR3 is 17 amino acids. In germline, CDR1 is DFQATT, CDR2 SNEGSKA (reference sequence). V lost 0 bases to trimming and J lost 6 bases, with 23 bases between them.

The V gene is TRBV5-1, the J gene TRBJ1-1; the D is unclear. The CDR3 runs to 14 residues. V was pared by 6 bases and J by 1 base, with 13 bases between. Per the germline V gene, CDR1 is SGHRS and CDR2 is YFSETQ. In nucleotides, the CDR3 is TGCGCCAGCAAGGAGAATGCCCCGAACACTGAAGCTTTCTTT. This translates into CASKENAPNTEAFF. Full variable domain (missing parts from reference TRBV5-1 and TRBJ1-1): KAGVTQTPRYLIKTRGQQVTLSCSPISGHRSVSWYQQTPGQGLQFLFEYFSETQRNKGNFPGRFSGRQFSNSRSEMNVSTLELGDSALYLCASKENAPNTEAFFGQGTRLTVV.